Sequencing of this TCR beta chain was carried out in a study of metastatic and nonmetastatic thyroid tumors. At the level of the study: Repertoires of blood and of tissue (tumor or nodule) from malignant and benign thyroid patients were compared.

This CDR3 has 17 amino acids. Germline CDR1 is SGHAT and CDR2 is FQNNGV. V trimming: 1 base; J trimming: 4 bases; junction bases outside the gene matches: 2. Patients underwent thyroid surgery, and none had received any treatment before it. This clone was picked up many times. Its antigen remains unidentified. As handled by the study authors: To classify distant metastasis in papillary thyroid cancer, a model was built from CDR3 differences across clinicopathological groups. TCRdb re-called the PCR reads via MiXCR. None of the V and J calls come from the authors' own analysis; TCRdb made them. The data show under 8,500 clones, roughly 25% seen once. Study results and limitations: Versus benign nodules, malignant thyroid tumors reportedly had significantly higher TCR beta diversity, in blood and tumor.

V and J are TRBV11-2 and TRBJ2-1, with TRBD2 matching over 15 bases. The origin of this receptor is a female donor with papillary thyroid cancer or a benign thyroid nodule (not recorded which). Some clones in this sample may be carry-over from other donors' samples. The sequencing input was tumor tissue. The CDR3 is CASSLGTSGGGYNEQFF. The CDR3 DNA reads TGTGCCAGCAGCTTAGGGACTAGCGGGGGGGGTTACAATGAGCAGTTCTTC.